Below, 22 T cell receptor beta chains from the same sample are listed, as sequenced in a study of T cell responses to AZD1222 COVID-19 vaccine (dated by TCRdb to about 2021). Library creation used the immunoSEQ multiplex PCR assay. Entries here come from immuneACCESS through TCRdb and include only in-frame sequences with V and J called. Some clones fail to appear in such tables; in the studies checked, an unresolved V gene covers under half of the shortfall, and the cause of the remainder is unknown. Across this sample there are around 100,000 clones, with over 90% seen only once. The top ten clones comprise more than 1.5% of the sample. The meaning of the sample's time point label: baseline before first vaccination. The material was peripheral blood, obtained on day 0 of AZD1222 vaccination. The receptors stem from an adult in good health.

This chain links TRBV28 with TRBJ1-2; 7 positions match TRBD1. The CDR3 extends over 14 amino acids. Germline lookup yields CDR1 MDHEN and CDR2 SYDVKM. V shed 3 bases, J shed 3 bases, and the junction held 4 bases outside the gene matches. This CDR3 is CASSLLDRYYGYTF. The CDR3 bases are TGTGCCAGCAGTTTGTTGGACAGGTACTATGGCTACACCTTC.

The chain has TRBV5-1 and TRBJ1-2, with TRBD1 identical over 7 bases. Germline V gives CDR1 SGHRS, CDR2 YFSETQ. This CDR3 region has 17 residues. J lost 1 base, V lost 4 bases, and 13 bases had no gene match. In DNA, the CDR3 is TGCGCCAGCAGCCCTGAATCCGGGACAGCCTATAACTATGGCTACACCTTC. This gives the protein CASSPESGTAYNYGYTF. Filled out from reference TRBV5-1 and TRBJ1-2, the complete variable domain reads KAGVTQTPRYLIKTRGQQVTLSCSPISGHRSVSWYQQTPGQGLQFLFEYFSETQRNKGNFPGRFSGRQFSNSRSEMNVSTLELGDSALYLCASSPESGTAYNYGYTFGSGTRLTVV.

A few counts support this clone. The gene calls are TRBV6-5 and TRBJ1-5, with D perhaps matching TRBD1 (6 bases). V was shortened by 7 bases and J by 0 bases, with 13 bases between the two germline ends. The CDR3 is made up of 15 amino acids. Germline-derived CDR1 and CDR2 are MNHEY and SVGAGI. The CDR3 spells CASKGGHYSNQPQHF. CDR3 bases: TGTGCCAGCAAGGGGGGACATTATAGCAATCAGCCCCAGCATTTT.

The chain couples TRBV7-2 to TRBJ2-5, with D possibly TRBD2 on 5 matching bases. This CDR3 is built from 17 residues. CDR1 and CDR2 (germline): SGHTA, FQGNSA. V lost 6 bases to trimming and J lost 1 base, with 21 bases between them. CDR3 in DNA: TGTGCCAGCAGTCAAGTCCCGCGGGCTGAGGGCCAAGAGACCCAGTACTTC. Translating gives CASSQVPRAEGQETQYF.

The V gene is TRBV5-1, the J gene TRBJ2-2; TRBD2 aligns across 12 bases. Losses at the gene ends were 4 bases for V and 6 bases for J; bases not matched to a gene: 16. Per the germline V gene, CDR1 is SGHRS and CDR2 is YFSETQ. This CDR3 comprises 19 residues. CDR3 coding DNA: TGCGCCAGCAGCCCGACGACTAGCGGGAGAGAGTCTATCTCCGGGGAGCTGTTTTTT. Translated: CASSPTTSGRESISGELFF.

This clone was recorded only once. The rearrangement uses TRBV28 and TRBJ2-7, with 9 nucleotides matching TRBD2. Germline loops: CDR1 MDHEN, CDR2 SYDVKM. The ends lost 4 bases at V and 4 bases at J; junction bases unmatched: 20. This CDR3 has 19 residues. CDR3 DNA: TGTGCCAGCAGTTCGTCTAGCGGGACCACAACCCTCAACTTATACGAGCAGTACTTC. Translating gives CASSSSSGTTTLNLYEQYF.

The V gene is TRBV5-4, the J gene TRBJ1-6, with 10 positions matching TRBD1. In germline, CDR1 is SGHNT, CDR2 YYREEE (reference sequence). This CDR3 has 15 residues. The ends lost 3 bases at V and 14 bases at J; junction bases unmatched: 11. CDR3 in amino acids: CASSSWTGGQMTLHF. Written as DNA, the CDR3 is TGTGCCAGCAGCTCATGGACAGGGGGGCAGATGACCCTCCACTTT.

For the CDR3, the DNA is TGCGCCAGCAGCTTGGCGATCACCGGGGAGCTGTTTTTT. This translates into CASSLAITGELFF. The chain recombines TRBV5-1 with TRBJ2-2; D remains ambiguous. V gave up 0 bases and J gave up 4 bases, with 4 bases separating them. The CDR3 has 13 residues. The V gene's germline CDR1 is SGHRS and CDR2 YFSETQ.

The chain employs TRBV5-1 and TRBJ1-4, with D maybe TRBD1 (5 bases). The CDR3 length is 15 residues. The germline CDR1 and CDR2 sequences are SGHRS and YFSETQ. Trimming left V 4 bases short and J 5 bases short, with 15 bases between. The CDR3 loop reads CASSPPGGTNEKLFF. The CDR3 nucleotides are TGCGCCAGCAGCCCTCCGGGGGGGACGAATGAAAAACTGTTTTTT.

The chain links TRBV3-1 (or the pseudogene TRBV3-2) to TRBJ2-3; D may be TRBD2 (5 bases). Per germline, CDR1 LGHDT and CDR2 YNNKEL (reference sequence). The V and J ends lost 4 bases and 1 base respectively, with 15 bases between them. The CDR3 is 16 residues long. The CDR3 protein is CASSPRRALRTDTQYF. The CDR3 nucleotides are TGTGCCAGCAGCCCCAGGCGGGCTCTACGCACAGATACGCAGTATTTT.

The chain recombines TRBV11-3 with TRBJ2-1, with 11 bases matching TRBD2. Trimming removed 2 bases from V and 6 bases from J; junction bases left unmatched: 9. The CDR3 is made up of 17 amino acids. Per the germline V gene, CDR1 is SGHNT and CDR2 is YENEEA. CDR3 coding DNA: TGTGCCAGCAGCTTAAAGGAACTAGCGGGAGTTTCCAATGAGCAGTTCTTC. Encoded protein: CASSLKELAGVSNEQFF.

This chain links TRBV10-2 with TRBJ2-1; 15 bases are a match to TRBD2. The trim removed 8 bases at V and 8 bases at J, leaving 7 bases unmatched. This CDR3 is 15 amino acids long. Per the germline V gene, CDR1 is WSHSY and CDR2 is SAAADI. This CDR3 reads CASLRTSGREDEQFF. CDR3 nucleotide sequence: TGCGCCAGCCTTAGGACTAGCGGGAGGGAGGATGAGCAGTTCTTC.

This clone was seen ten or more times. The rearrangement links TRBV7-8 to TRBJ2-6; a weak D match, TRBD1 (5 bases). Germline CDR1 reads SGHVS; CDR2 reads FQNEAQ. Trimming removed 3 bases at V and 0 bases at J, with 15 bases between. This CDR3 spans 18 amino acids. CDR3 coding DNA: TGTGCCAGCAGCTTGACCCTACAGGTGGGCTCTGGGGCCAACGTCCTGACTTTC. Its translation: CASSLTLQVGSGANVLTF.

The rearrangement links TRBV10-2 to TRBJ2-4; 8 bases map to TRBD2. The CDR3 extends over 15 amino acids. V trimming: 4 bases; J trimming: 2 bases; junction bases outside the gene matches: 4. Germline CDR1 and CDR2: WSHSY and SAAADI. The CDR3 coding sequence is TGCGCCAGCAGTGTTAGCGGGATCTCCAAAAACATTCAGTACTTC. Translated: CASSVSGISKNIQYF.

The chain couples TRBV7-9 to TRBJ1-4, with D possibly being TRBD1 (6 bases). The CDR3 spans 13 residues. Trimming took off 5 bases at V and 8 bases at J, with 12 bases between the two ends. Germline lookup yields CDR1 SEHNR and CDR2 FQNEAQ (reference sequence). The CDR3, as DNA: TGTGCCAGCAGCACAGGGTTTTACGAAAAACTGTTTTTT. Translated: CASSTGFYEKLFF. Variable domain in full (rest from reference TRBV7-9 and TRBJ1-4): DTGVSQNPRHKITKRGQNVTFRCDPISEHNRLYWYRQTLGQGPEFLTYFQNEAQLEKSRLLSDRFSAERPKGSFSTLEIQRTEQGDSAMYLCASSTGFYEKLFFGSGTQLSVL.

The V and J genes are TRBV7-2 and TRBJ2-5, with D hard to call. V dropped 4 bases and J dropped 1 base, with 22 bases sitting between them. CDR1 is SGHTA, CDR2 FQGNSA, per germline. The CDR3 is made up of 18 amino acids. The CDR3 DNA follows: TGTGCCAGCAGCTCCCGGGCCGAACTGATTCCCCGCCAAGAGACCCAGTACTTC. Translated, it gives CASSSRAELIPRQETQYF.

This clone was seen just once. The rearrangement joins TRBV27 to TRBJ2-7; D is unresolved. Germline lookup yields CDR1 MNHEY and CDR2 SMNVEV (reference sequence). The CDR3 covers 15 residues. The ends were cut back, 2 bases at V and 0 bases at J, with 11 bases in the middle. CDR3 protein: CASSLRRSSSYEQYF. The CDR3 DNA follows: TGTGCCAGCAGTTTAAGAAGGTCAAGCTCCTACGAGCAGTACTTC.

The CDR3 nucleotides read TGTGCCTGTTCTAGCGGGGAGAGCACAGATACGCAGTATTTT. Amino acids: CACSSGESTDTQYF. The V gene is TRBV30, the J gene TRBJ2-3; TRBD2 matches 9 bases. The CDR3 runs to 14 residues. The trim removed 6 bases at V and 0 bases at J, leaving 4 bases unmatched. Germline V gene lookup returns CDR1 GTSNPN and CDR2 SVGIG (reference sequence).

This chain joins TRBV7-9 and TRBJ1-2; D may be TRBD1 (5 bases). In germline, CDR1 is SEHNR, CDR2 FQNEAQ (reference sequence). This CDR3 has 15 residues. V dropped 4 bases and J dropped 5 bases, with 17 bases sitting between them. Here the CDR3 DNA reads TGTGCCAGCAGCTCCGGGGCGAAGGGGTCATATGGCTACACCTTC. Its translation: CASSSGAKGSYGYTF.

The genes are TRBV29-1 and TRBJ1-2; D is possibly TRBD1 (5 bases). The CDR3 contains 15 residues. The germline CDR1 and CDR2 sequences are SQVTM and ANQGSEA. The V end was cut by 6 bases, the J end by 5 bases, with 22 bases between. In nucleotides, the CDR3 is TGCAGCGTCTCGGTCGTGGACACCAGGATGTATGGCTACACCTTC. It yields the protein CSVSVVDTRMYGYTF.

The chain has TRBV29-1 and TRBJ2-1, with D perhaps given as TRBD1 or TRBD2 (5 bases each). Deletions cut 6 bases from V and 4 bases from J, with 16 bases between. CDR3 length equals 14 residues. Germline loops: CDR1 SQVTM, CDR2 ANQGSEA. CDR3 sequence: CSVGSGPPYNEQFF. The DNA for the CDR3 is TGCAGCGTCGGATCGGGACCCCCTTACAATGAGCAGTTCTTC.

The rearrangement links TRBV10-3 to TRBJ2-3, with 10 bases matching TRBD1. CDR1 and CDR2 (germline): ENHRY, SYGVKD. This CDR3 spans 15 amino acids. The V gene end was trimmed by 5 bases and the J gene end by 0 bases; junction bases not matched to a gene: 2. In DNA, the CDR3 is TGTGCCATCAGTAGGGACAGGGGAAGCACAGATACGCAGTATTTT. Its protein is CAISRDRGSTDTQYF.